Listed below are T cell receptor beta chains from one sample, sequenced in a study of blood T cell repertoires in COVID-19. Produced via immunoSEQ multiplex PCR; TCRdb's table is partial and in-frame only. The table records some 400,000 clones, 80% to 90% of them present only once. Sequencing used PBMCs or T cells enriched from blood (not recorded which). Receptors were obtained from a man aged 25-45 years who had recovered from COVID-19. CDR3s include the opening cysteine and the closing phenylalanine or tryptophan. Each record gives: clone size, D gene, J gene, V gene, CDR3 DNA, CDR3 protein. D genes are given only for firm matches. Only part of the rows carry a size: once, few, many, or a class if the clone is expanded.

>-|TRBD1|TRBJ1-1|TRBV18
TGTGCCAGCTCACGACAACAGGGGGGAACGAACACTGAAGCTTTCTTT
CASSRQQGGTNTEAFF
>-|-|TRBJ1-6|TRBV15
TGTGCCACCAGCGAAGCCGAAAATTCACCCCTCCACTTT
CATSEAENSPLHF
>-|-|TRBJ1-6|TRBV19
TGTGCCAGTAGTATTGGACACACTGTGGATTCACCCCTCCACTTT
CASSIGHTVDSPLHF
>-|-|TRBJ2-5|TRBV28
TGTGCCAGCGGGAGAGAGACCCAGTACTTC
CASGRETQYF
>-|-|TRBJ1-1|TRBV6-5
TGTGCCAGCAGTTGGGGACTATCCTCGGGTGAAGCTTTCTTT
CASSWGLSSGEAFF
>-|TRBD2|TRBJ2-2|TRBV7-2
TGTGCCAGCAGCGGCAGCGGGAGGGCCGGCGGGGAGCTGTTTTTT
CASSGSGRAGGELFF
>-|TRBD2|TRBJ2-2|TRBV5-1
TGCGCCAGCAGCTTGGGGGAGGGTTTCACCGGGGAGCTGTTTTTT
CASSLGEGFTGELFF
>-|-|TRBJ1-4|TRBV9
TGTGCCAGCAGCGCTACAGCAACTAATGAAAAACTGTTTTTT
CASSATATNEKLFF
>-|-|TRBJ1-2|TRBV27
TGTGCCAGCAGCTGGGCGGGGGCCAATAGGGGCTACACCTTC
CASSWAGANRGYTF
>-|TRBD1|TRBJ2-7|TRBV29-1
TGCAGCGTCGGAACGGGACAGGGCTCCTACGAGCAGTACTTC
CSVGTGQGSYEQYF
>-|-|TRBJ2-3|TRBV27
TGTGCCAGCAGTAAAGGGGGGGTCAGCACAGATACGCAGTATTTT
CASSKGGVSTDTQYF
>-|TRBD1|TRBJ1-1|TRBV28
TGTGCCAGCTATACCCCTCCCGGACAGGCGAAGGGGATTGAAGCTTTCTTT
CASYTPPGQAKGIEAFF
>-|-|TRBJ1-2|TRBV28
TGTGCCACGTACGAAGTGAGTGGCTACACCTTC
CATYEVSGYTF
>-|TRBD2|TRBJ2-7|TRBV7-2
TGTGCCAGCAGCCTTTCCGGACTAGCGGGAGGCTACGAGCAGTACTTC
CASSLSGLAGGYEQYF
>once|TRBD2|TRBJ2-1|TRBV11-1
TGTGCCAGCAGCTCCCGGGGACTAGGGTACAATGAGCAGTTCTTC
CASSSRGLGYNEQFF
>-|TRBD2|TRBJ2-1|TRBV5-1
TGCGCCAGCAGCTTGGGGGTGAGCGGGAGGACCTCCAAGGAGCAGTTCTTC
CASSLGVSGRTSKEQFF
>-|TRBD2|TRBJ2-5|TRBV19
TGTGCCAGTAGTACCACTAGCGGGAGGGCCATAGAGACCCAGTACTTC
CASSTTSGRAIETQYF
>once|TRBD1|TRBJ2-7|TRBV18
TGTGCCAGCTCATCCGACAGGGCCGGGGAGTACTTC
CASSSDRAGEYF
>-|TRBD1|TRBJ1-5|TRBV2
TGTGCCAGCAGGGGGACAGCTAGCAATCAGCCCCAGCATTTT
CASRGTASNQPQHF
>-|-|TRBJ2-1|TRBV24-1
TGTGCCACCAGTGAGCCGCAGGGGAGCCTGTTCTTC
CATSEPQGSLFF
>-|-|TRBJ2-7|TRBV13
TGTGCCAGCAGCTTAGGGAGGAGTGGATACGAGCAGTACTTC
CASSLGRSGYEQYF
>few|-|TRBJ1-2|TRBV2
TGTGCCAGCAGCGCCGGCGGCGGTGGCCACTACACCTTC
CASSAGGGGHYTF